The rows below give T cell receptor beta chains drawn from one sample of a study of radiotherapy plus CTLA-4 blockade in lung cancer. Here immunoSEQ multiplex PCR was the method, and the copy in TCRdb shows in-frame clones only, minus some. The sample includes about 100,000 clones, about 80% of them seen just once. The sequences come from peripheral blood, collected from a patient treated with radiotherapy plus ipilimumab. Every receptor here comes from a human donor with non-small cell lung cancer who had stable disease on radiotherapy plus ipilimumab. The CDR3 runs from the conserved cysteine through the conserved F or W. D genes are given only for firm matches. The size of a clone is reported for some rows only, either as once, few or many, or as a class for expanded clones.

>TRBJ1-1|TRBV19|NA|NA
TGTGCCAGTATGTCGGCACAAGCTTTCTTT
CASMSAQAFF
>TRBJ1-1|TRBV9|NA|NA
TGTGCCAGCAGCGGACTCCAGGGTGAAGCTTTCTTT
CASSGLQGEAFF
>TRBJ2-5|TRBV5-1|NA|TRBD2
TGCGCCAGCAGCGACCCTAGCGGGAGGGCCGGGAAAGAGACCCAGTACTTC
CASSDPSGRAGKETQYF
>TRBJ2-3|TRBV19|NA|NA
TGTGCCAGTAGTATAGAGCTGCTTAGGACAGATACGCAGTATTTT
CASSIELLRTDTQYF
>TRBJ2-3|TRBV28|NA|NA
TGTGCCAGCAGCACGCGCCGTACGCAGTATTTT
CASSTRRTQYF
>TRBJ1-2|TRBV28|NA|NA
TGTGCCAGCATGCGGGCAGGGAACTATGGCTACACCTTC
CASMRAGNYGYTF
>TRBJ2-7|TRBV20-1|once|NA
TGCAGTGCTAGAGCTAGCCAGCAGTACTTC
CSARASQQYF
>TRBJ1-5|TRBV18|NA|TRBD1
TGTGCCAGCTCACCAAATGGAGGGACAGCGAATCAGCCCCAGCATTTT
CASSPNGGTANQPQHF
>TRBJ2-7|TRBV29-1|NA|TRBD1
TGCAGCGGAAAAATGGGACAGAAAAGCGAGCAGTACTTC
CSGKMGQKSEQYF
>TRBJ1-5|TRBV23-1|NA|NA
TGCGCCAGCAGTCAAAACAATCAGCCCCAGCATTTT
CASSQNNQPQHF
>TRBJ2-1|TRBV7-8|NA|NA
TGTGCCAGCAGGACAGCCTACAATGAGCAGTTCTTC
CASRTAYNEQFF
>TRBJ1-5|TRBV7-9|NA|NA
TGTGCCAGCAGCTTAGGGCCTGGGGGCAATCAGCCCCAGCATTTT
CASSLGPGGNQPQHF
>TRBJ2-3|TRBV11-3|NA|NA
TGTGCCAGCAGCTTAGGTAGCGATACGCAGTATTTT
CASSLGSDTQYF
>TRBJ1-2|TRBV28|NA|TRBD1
TGTGCCAGCATCCAGACAGGGGCTTATGTCTATGGCTACACCTTC
CASIQTGAYVYGYTF
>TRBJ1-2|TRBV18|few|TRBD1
TGTGCCAGCTCACCACGAGACGGACAGGGATCTGGCTACACCTTC
CASSPRDGQGSGYTF
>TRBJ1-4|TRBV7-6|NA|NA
TGTGCCAGCAGCCCTTTGGGGGAGAAACTGTTTTTT
CASSPLGEKLFF
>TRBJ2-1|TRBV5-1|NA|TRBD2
TGCGCCAGCAGCTTCGGACTAGTCGTAGTAGATGAGCAGTTCTTC
CASSFGLVVVDEQFF
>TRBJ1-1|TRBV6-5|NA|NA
TGTGCCAGCACCCAACGGCGGTCTCAATCCACTGAAGCTTTCTTT
CASTQRRSQSTEAFF
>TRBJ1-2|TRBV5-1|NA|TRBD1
TGCGCCAGCAGCCCGCGGGGACAGGGGGAGGGCTACACCTTC
CASSPRGQGEGYTF
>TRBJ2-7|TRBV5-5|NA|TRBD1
TGTGCCAGCAGCTTGTCGGACAGGGGTCTATACGAGCAGTACTTC
CASSLSDRGLYEQYF
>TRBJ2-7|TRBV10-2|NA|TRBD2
TGCGCCAGCACGGCTAGCGGGGGCCCCACCTACGAGCAGTACTTC
CASTASGGPTYEQYF
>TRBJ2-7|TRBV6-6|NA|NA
TGTGCCAGCAGTTACAACAGGGATTACGAGCAGTACTTC
CASSYNRDYEQYF
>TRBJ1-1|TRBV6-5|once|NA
TGTGCCAGCAGTTACTGGGGTAACACTGAAGCTTTCTTT
CASSYWGNTEAFF
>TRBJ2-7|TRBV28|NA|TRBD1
TGTGCCAGCAGTCCACTCCTAACTGGGACAGGGGGATACGAGCAGTACTTC
CASSPLLTGTGGYEQYF
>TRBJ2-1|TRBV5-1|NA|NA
TGCGCCAGCAGCTTAGTCCCCCAGGGCAGGAGAGGCAATGAGCAGTTCTTC
CASSLVPQGRRGNEQFF